The rows below give T cell receptor beta chains drawn from one sample of a study of shared clonotypes between healthy human individuals. Only in-frame clones appear in the TCRdb table, and some are missing; sequencing was by immunoSEQ multiplex PCR. The data show roughly 2.6 million clones, approximately 94% seen once. Sample: naive CD4+ T cells sorted from blood. The origin of the receptors is a man between 18 and 29 years old in good health. Each CDR3 is given with its conserved first and last residue. A D gene is named only where the DNA matches it firmly.

>TRBV18|NA|TRBJ2-7
CASSPKAPYEQYF
TGTGCCAGCTCACCAAAGGCCCCCTACGAGCAGTACTTC
>TRBV5-6|NA|TRBJ2-1
CASSQGSSYNEQFF
TGTGCCAGCAGCCAGGGGAGCTCCTACAATGAGCAGTTCTTC
>TRBV7-9|TRBD1|TRBJ1-1
CASSPRTGGNTEAFF
TGTGCCAGCAGCCCCCGGACAGGGGGGAACACTGAAGCTTTCTTT
>TRBV6-5|NA|TRBJ2-7
CASSRGTDYEQYF
TGTGCCAGCAGCCGGGGGACAGACTACGAGCAGTACTTC
>TRBV5-1|NA|TRBJ1-1
CASSWGDVLTEAFF
TGCGCCAGCAGCTGGGGGGACGTACTCACTGAAGCTTTCTTT
>TRBV11-2|NA|TRBJ1-1
CASSLSLGAFF
TGTGCCAGCAGCTTAAGTTTGGGAGCTTTCTTT
>TRBV7-2|NA|TRBJ2-5
CASSLFGHQKETQYF
TGTGCCAGCAGCTTATTCGGGCATCAAAAAGAGACCCAGTACTTC
>TRBV7-9|NA|TRBJ2-1
CASSFVGYNEQFF
TGTGCCAGCAGCTTTGTAGGGTACAATGAGCAGTTCTTC
>TRBV6-5|TRBD2|TRBJ2-7
CASSYRGGWYEQYF
TGTGCCAGCAGTTACCGGGGGGGCTGGTACGAGCAGTACTTC
>TRBV6-5|NA|TRBJ1-2
CASSPGAGVHGYTF
TGTGCCAGCAGTCCAGGTGCGGGGGTCCATGGCTACACCTTC
>TRBV5-1|NA|TRBJ1-4
CASSLEGNHEKLFF
TGCGCCAGCAGCTTGGAAGGGAACCATGAAAAACTGTTTTTT
>TRBV5-4|TRBD1|TRBJ2-5
CASNPGGQETQYF
TGTGCCAGCAACCCAGGGGGCCAAGAGACCCAGTACTTC
>TRBV12-5|NA|TRBJ2-1
CASALGGISYNEQFF
TGTGCTAGTGCTCTCGGTGGGATTTCCTACAATGAGCAGTTCTTC
>TRBV19|NA|TRBJ1-4
CASSIDGTAATNEKLFF
TGTGCCAGTAGTATAGATGGGACGGCCGCAACTAATGAAAAACTGTTTTTT
>TRBV5-5|TRBD1|TRBJ2-7
CASRYWGQGAYEQYF
TGTGCCAGCAGATATTGGGGACAGGGGGCCTACGAGCAGTACTTC
>TRBV5-5|TRBD2|TRBJ2-1
CASSFIAGAYNEQFF
TGTGCCAGCAGCTTTATAGCGGGAGCCTACAATGAGCAGTTCTTC